This entry lists 19 T cell receptor beta chains sequenced from one sample in a study of patients and donors after allogeneic stem cell transplantation. TCRdb independently ran MiXCR on the RT-PCR reads; one entry per CDR3 protein. The sample includes roughly 940,000 distinct CDR3 sequences, under 20% seen only once; the top ten take around 6%. The specimen was blood, either unsorted or a sorted T cell fraction (not recorded which). The source of these receptors is a human donor who was either an allogeneic HSCT recipient or a stem cell or donor lymphocyte infusion donor (not recorded which). It is not recorded whose cells these are; they may come from a transplant donor.

This clonotype was seen repeatedly, ten times or more. The V and J genes are TRBV10-3 and TRBJ1-5; 7 bases align to TRBD1. The CDR3 has 16 amino acids. The junction had 8 bases not matched to a gene; V was cut back by 3 bases and J by 3 bases. CDR1 ENHRY and CDR2 SYGVKD come from the germline V gene. The CDR3 nucleotides are TGTGCCATCAGTGAAACCGGGACAGATAACAATCAGCCCCAGCATTTT. Its protein is CAISETGTDNNQPQHF.

The chain couples TRBV4-1 to TRBJ2-4, with D unresolved. Trimming pared 0 bases from V and 8 bases from J, leaving 14 bases between. Germline V gene sequence: CDR1 MGHRA, CDR2 YSYEKL. CDR3 length: 15 amino acids. The CDR3 loop reads CASSQEKGQSYIQYF. DNA of the CDR3: TGCGCCAGCAGCCAAGAGAAAGGCCAGTCGTACATTCAGTACTTC.

V usage is TRBV14 and J usage is TRBJ2-2; D call uncertain. Germline lookup yields CDR1 SGHDN and CDR2 FVKESK. The germline V and J ends were trimmed by 4 bases and 5 bases, with 14 bases remaining between them. The CDR3 loop spans 15 amino acids. CDR3 DNA sequence: TGTGCCAGCAGCCTCATTAATGTTGGGACCGGGGAGCTGTTTTTT. Protein: CASSLINVGTGELFF.

The V gene is TRBV7-9, the J gene TRBJ1-4; the D gene is possibly TRBD1 (5 bases). The CDR3 has 14 amino acids. The germline V gene encodes CDR1 SEHNR and CDR2 FQNEAQ (reference sequence). The V gene lost 0 bases and the J gene lost 9 bases, with 11 bases spanning the gap. The CDR3 reads CASSLARAEKKLFF. CDR3 sequence (DNA): TGTGCCAGCAGCTTAGCCAGGGCAGAGAAAAAACTGTTTTTT.

This CDR3 is CASSSLPGGSYNEQFF. The CDR3 nucleotides are TGTGCCAGCAGTTCCCTGCCAGGGGGCTCCTACAATGAGCAGTTCTTC. V usage is TRBV27 and J usage is TRBJ2-1; 7 bases align to TRBD1. CDR1 and CDR2 (germline): MNHEY, SMNVEV (reference sequence). The CDR3 sequence is 16 residues long. The V and J ends lost 4 bases and 0 bases, in that order; junction bases with no gene match: 6.

This clonotype was seen only a few times. The chain couples TRBV15 to TRBJ2-6; no clear D gene. This CDR3 contains 15 residues. The germline CDR1 and CDR2 sequences are LNHNV and YYDKDF (reference sequence). The V end lost 2 bases, the J end lost 1 base, and 6 bases lay between the germline ends. CDR3 residues: CATSRYQSGANVLTF. The CDR3, as DNA: TGTGCCACCAGCAGATATCAATCTGGGGCCAACGTCCTGACTTTC.

In the case of this clonotype: No conserved phenylalanine or tryptophan ends this CDR3, so it is likely a read error. V is TRBV6-2 or TRBV6-3 and J is TRBJ1-1; D may be TRBD1 (6 bases). The CDR3 contains 13 residues. With 8 bases removed from V and 3 bases from J, the gap between germline ends came to 13 bases. Germline V lookup: CDR1 MNHEY, CDR2 SVGEGT. The CDR3: CASGRGHYTEAFS. In DNA form, the CDR3 reads TGTGCCAGCGGCAGGGGCCACTACACTGAAGCTTTCTCT.

Only a few counts were recorded for this clonotype. This chain joins TRBV5-4 and TRBJ2-5, with D unresolved. CDR1 and CDR2 (germline): SGHNT, YYREEE (reference sequence). The length of the CDR3 is 14 residues. Trimming left V 1 base short and J 3 bases short, with 10 bases between. The CDR3 sequence is CASSLMGIEETQYF. The CDR3 region has the DNA TGTGCCAGCAGCTTGATGGGGATTGAAGAGACCCAGTACTTC.

This clonotype was counted between two and nine times. The rearrangement uses TRBV29-1 and TRBJ2-7, with 9 bases that match TRBD1. The V gene's germline CDR1 is SQVTM and CDR2 ANQGSEA. With 1 base clipped from V and 2 bases from J, the junction kept 3 bases outside the gene matches. There are 14 residues in the CDR3. This CDR3 reads CSVEGDRVPYEQYF. The CDR3, as DNA: TGCAGCGTTGAAGGGGACAGGGTACCCTACGAGCAGTACTTC.

The V gene is TRBV6-1, the J gene TRBJ2-2; maybe TRBD2 (5 bases). This CDR3 contains 15 residues. Germline V CDR1 and CDR2: MNHNS, SASEGT. V lost 6 bases and J 5 bases, leaving 16 bases between the germline ends. CDR3 in DNA: TGTGCCAGCAGACCACAAGCGGAAATTACCGGGGAGCTGTTTTTT. The encoded protein is CASRPQAEITGELFF.

This clonotype was counted between two and nine times. The genes are TRBV20-1 and TRBJ2-5, with 12 positions matching TRBD2. This CDR3 comprises 16 residues. CDR1 and CDR2 (germline): DFQATT, SNEGSKA (reference sequence). Losses at the gene ends were 0 bases for V and 2 bases for J; bases not matched to a gene: 4. The CDR3 sequence is CSARDLLAGGQETQYF. The CDR3 coding sequence is TGCAGTGCTAGAGATCTCCTAGCGGGAGGGCAAGAGACCCAGTACTTC.

The chain has TRBV28 and TRBJ2-4; no clear D. CDR1 is MDHEN, CDR2 SYDVKM, per germline. The CDR3 length is 15 residues. The germline V and J ends were trimmed by 4 bases and 0 bases, with 10 bases remaining between them. The CDR3 DNA sequence: TGTGCCAGCAGTTCCGTCCCCAGAGCCAAAAACATTCAGTACTTC. This gives the protein CASSSVPRAKNIQYF.

CDR3 sequence: CAWSFWGGNQPQHF. CDR3 bases: TGTGCCTGGAGTTTTTGGGGGGGCAATCAGCCCCAGCATTTT. The chain is built from TRBV30 and TRBJ1-5; TRBD1 is a possible D gene (5 bases). There are 14 residues in the CDR3. Germline values: CDR1 GTSNPN, CDR2 SVGIG (reference sequence). V was trimmed by 2 bases and J by 2 bases, leaving 10 bases between them.

The rearrangement links TRBV6-1 to TRBJ1-1; possibly TRBD1 for D (6 bases). This CDR3 is built from 13 residues. Trimming left V 6 bases short and J 3 bases short, with 11 bases between. CDR1 is MNHNS and CDR2 is SASEGT in the germline V gene. The CDR3: CASRRGKDTEAFF. The CDR3 region has the DNA TGTGCCAGCAGAAGGGGGAAGGACACTGAAGCTTTCTTT.

The CDR3 is CSARDAASYEQFF. In DNA form, the CDR3 reads TGCAGTGCTAGAGATGCGGCTTCGTATGAGCAGTTCTTC. This chain uses TRBV20-1 with TRBJ2-1; D unclear. V lost 0 bases and J lost 8, with 11 bases in between. Germline V gene data show CDR1 as DFQATT and CDR2 as SNEGSKA (reference sequence). The CDR3 length is 13 residues.

The chain is built from TRBV29-1 and TRBJ2-7; 10 bases align to TRBD1. In germline, CDR1 is SQVTM, CDR2 ANQGSEA. There are 14 residues in the CDR3. The V gene end was trimmed by 4 bases and the J gene end by 6 bases; junction bases not matched to a gene: 9. Here the CDR3 DNA reads TGCAGCGTTGGGCGGACAGGGGGACGCGGCGAGCAGTACTTC. Its translation: CSVGRTGGRGEQYF.

This clonotype came up many times. The rearrangement links TRBV12-3 or TRBV12-4 to TRBJ1-1; D gene unclear. The CDR3 spans 11 residues. V gave up 1 base and J gave up 9 bases, with 6 bases separating them. CDR3 sequence: CASSLVGKAFF. CDR3 nucleotide sequence: TGTGCCAGCAGTTTAGTCGGGAAAGCTTTCTTT.

CDR3 nucleotide sequence: TGTGCCAGCAGCCCTACCCCTTGGGACACTGAAGCTTTCTTT. Residues: CASSPTPWDTEAFF. The chain combines TRBV6-2 or TRBV6-3 with TRBJ1-1, with D hard to call. This CDR3 region has 14 residues. Germline lookup yields CDR1 MNHEY and CDR2 SVGEGT. The V end was cut by 6 bases, the J end by 3 bases, with 14 bases between.

This rearrangement joins TRBV20-1 to TRBJ1-2; TRBD1 agrees at 8 bases. The CDR3 spans 14 residues. The V segment lost 5 bases and the J segment 8 bases; nucleotides outside the gene matches: 13. CDR1 is DFQATT and CDR2 is SNEGSKA in the germline V gene (reference sequence). CDR3 nucleotide sequence: TGCAGTGCTTTAACGACAGGGGAAGGTTCAGGCTACACCTTC. This codes for CSALTTGEGSGYTF.